The entry below describes one T cell receptor beta chain. Its target antigen remains unknown. There are no base qualities to consult, and no much larger clone falls within one base. Library prep was done by the immunoSEQ multiplex PCR assay. Imported from immuneACCESS, the table was reduced by TCRdb to in-frame sequences with V and J called. These copies leave out some clones; in studies compared against another copy, an unresolved V gene accounts for under half, and the cause of the remainder is not known. For this sample there are just over 60,000 clones; about 90% appear just once. The biggest ten clones account for roughly 5.2% of the sample. This sample is drawn from a study of technical replicates of blood from several donors (dated by TCRdb to about 2017). As encoded in the germline V gene, CDR1 is SGHTA while CDR2 is FQGTGA. V ends up 5 bases short and J 3 bases short, with an unmatched junction base count of 4. The CDR3 runs 14 residues from the cysteine to the phenylalanine. Just CDR3 DNA is preserved here, 42 bases in frame from base 1.

In this chain, TRBV7-3 is recombined with TRBJ2-5, and TRBD2 aligns with 9 junction nucleotides. This receptor was identified in a human donor in good health. Some clones in this sample may be carry-over from other donors' samples. Sequencing used PBMCs. Read as DNA, the sequence is TGTGCCAGCAGCCCAGTAGCGGGGGAAGAGACCCAGTACTTC. This is translated as CASSPVAGEETQYF.